These 28 T cell receptor beta chains originate from one sample sequenced in a study of T cells in Graves' hyperthyroidism and ophthalmopathy. It was RNA transcripts that yielded the amplified TCR beta CDR3 regions. When the TCR CDR3 underwent first-round RT-PCR, the HTBI primer set was used. TCRdb itself ran the multiplex PCR reads through MiXCR, one entry per CDR3 protein. This sample has 500,000 to 800,000 distinct CDR3 sequences, with about 45% found just once. The sample was peripheral blood or thyroid tissue (not recorded which). These receptors all come from an adult man with Graves' disease, either hyperthyroidism or ophthalmopathy (not recorded which).

This clonotype was found a few times. V and J are TRBV12-3 or TRBV12-4 and TRBJ1-1; 7 nucleotides line up with TRBD1. The CDR3 totals 13 residues. Trimming removed 5 bases from V and 3 bases from J; junction bases left unmatched: 3. The CDR3 is CASSGDSDTEAFF. The CDR3 DNA reads TGTGCCAGCAGTGGGGACAGCGACACTGAAGCTTTCTTT.

With respect to this clonotype: The CDR3 end shows no conserved phenylalanine or tryptophan, and so a read error is likely. The DNA is left out, because the CDR3 cannot be placed on it with certainty; the CDR3 is given as TCRdb lists it. The gene calls are TRBV10-3 and TRBJ1-6. In germline, CDR1 is ENHRY, CDR2 SYGVKD. The CDR3 numbers 8 amino acids, ends counted. The chain's CDR3 is CATTQTSY.

This clonotype showed up many times. The chain carries TRBV10-3 and TRBJ1-1; 11 nucleotides line up with TRBD1. Looked up from germline, CDR1 is ENHRY and CDR2 is SYGVKD. The CDR3 is made up of 13 amino acids. The junction had 4 bases not matched to a gene; V was cut back by 9 bases and J by 4 bases. In nucleotides, the CDR3 is TGTGCCATATCAGGGACAGGGGGCACTGAAGCTTTCTTT. Amino acids: CAISGTGGTEAFF.

This clonotype was seen only a few times. The chain links TRBV20-1 to TRBJ2-2, with no clear D. The length of the CDR3 is 11 residues. Trimming stripped 0 bases from V and 6 bases from J, with 2 bases between. Germline V lookup: CDR1 DFQATT, CDR2 SNEGSKA (reference sequence). The CDR3 spells CSARDPGELFF. The CDR3 nucleotides are TGCAGTGCTAGAGATCCCGGGGAGCTGTTTTTT.

The chain carries TRBV11-2 and TRBJ1-4; tentatively, D is TRBD1 (5 bases). The V gene lost 2 bases and the J gene lost 5 bases, with 15 bases spanning the gap. Germline CDR1 reads SGHAT; CDR2 reads FQNNGV. The CDR3 runs 16 residues. The CDR3 sequence is CASSLQGGAGNEKLFF. CDR3 bases: TGTGCCAGCAGCTTACAGGGAGGGGCAGGGAATGAAAAACTGTTTTTT.

Only a few counts were recorded for this clonotype. The chain recombines TRBV10-3 with TRBJ1-2, with D uncertain. Trimming cost V 0 bases and J 0 bases, with 11 bases left between them. Germline CDR1 is ENHRY and CDR2 is SYGVKD. The CDR3 spans 16 residues. CDR3 in DNA: TGTGCCATCAGTGAGTCGGTGACTCGGGCTAACTATGGCTACACCTTC. It encodes CAISESVTRANYGYTF.

This chain joins TRBV5-1 and TRBJ1-2, with 8 bases aligning to TRBD1. Germline trimming cut 5 bases from V and 4 bases from J; bases unmatched to any gene: 4. The CDR3 contains 13 residues. The germline CDR1 and CDR2 sequences are SGHRS and YFSETQ. The CDR3 coding sequence is TGCGCCAGCAGAAACACAGGGGGCTATGGCTACACCTTC. Translated: CASRNTGGYGYTF.

The chain couples TRBV2 to TRBJ1-3, with D possibly TRBD1 on 5 matching bases. Germline loops: CDR1 SNHLY, CDR2 FYNNEI. This CDR3 contains 16 residues. Trimming shortened V by 5 bases and J by 0 bases, and 14 bases separated the two germline ends. CDR3 in amino acids: CASSYSGQNSGNTIYF. The CDR3 bases are TGTGCCAGCAGTTACTCTGGACAAAACTCTGGAAACACCATATATTTT. The entire variable domain, with the rest obtained from reference TRBV2 and TRBJ1-3, is as follows: EPEVTQTPSHQVTQMGQEVILRCVPISNHLYFYWYRQILGQKVEFLVSFYNNEISEKSEIFDDQFSVERPDGSNFTLKIRSTKLEDSAMYFCASSYSGQNSGNTIYFGEGSWLTVV.

This chain links TRBV15 with TRBJ1-2, with D unresolved. The CDR3 loop spans 15 amino acids. V gave up 1 base and J gave up 11 bases, with 20 bases separating them. From germline, CDR1 is LNHNV and CDR2 YYDKDF (reference sequence). The CDR3 DNA sequence: TGTGCCACCAGCAGAGTGCGGCCGGCCCCCCGTGGTTACACCTTC. Protein sequence: CATSRVRPAPRGYTF.

For this clonotype: A much larger clone differs by one base, so this may be a read error. V is TRBV9 and J is TRBJ1-4; D might be TRBD1 (6 bases). With 0 bases removed from V and 14 bases from J, the gap between germline ends came to 14 bases. CDR3 size: 13 residues. The germline CDR1 and CDR2 sequences are SGDLS and YYNGEE. The CDR3 sequence: CASSVDRTRGLFF. As DNA, the CDR3 is TGTGCCAGCAGCGTAGACCGGACGAGGGGGCTGTTTTTT.

This clonotype appeared a few times. The chain carries TRBV7-3 and TRBJ1-1; 7 positions agree with TRBD1. V was clipped by 7 bases and J by 5 bases; unmatched bases: 16. CDR3 size: 16 residues. Germline CDR1 reads SGHTA; CDR2 reads FQGTGA. In DNA, the CDR3 is TGTGCCAGCACCCCAAGAGAGGGGGCGATGGGGACTGAAGCTTTCTTT. It yields the protein CASTPREGAMGTEAFF.

This clonotype was observed at least ten times. The V and J genes are TRBV29-1 and TRBJ2-2; D is unresolved. Trimming took off 7 bases at V and 1 base at J, with 10 bases between the two ends. Germline loops: CDR1 SQVTM, CDR2 ANQGSEA. The CDR3 spans 13 residues. The CDR3 reads CSADRVNTGELFF. In DNA, the CDR3 is TGCAGCGCGGACCGTGTGAACACCGGGGAGCTGTTTTTT.

This clonotype was found once. The V gene is TRBV10-3, the J gene TRBJ1-6; the D is unclear. From germline, CDR1 is ENHRY and CDR2 SYGVKD. Trimming removed 3 bases at V and 8 bases at J, with 8 bases between. The CDR3 length is 13 residues. The CDR3 nucleotides read TGTGCCATCAGTGACCTAGAGGATTCACCCCTCCACTTT. Translated: CAISDLEDSPLHF.

There are many counts of this clonotype. V is TRBV2 and J is TRBJ1-1; 8 bases line up with TRBD1. The length of the CDR3 is 15 residues. From germline, CDR1 is SNHLY and CDR2 FYNNEI. V lost 4 bases to trimming and J lost 8 bases; unmatched junction nucleotides: 12. CDR3 nucleotides: TGTGCCAGCAGTGCCACGACAGGGGAGGGGGACGAAGCTTTCTTT. It is translated as CASSATTGEGDEAFF. The whole variable domain, remainder taken from reference TRBV2 and TRBJ1-1, is EPEVTQTPSHQVTQMGQEVILRCVPISNHLYFYWYRQILGQKVEFLVSFYNNEISEKSEIFDDQFSVERPDGSNFTLKIRSTKLEDSAMYFCASSATTGEGDEAFFGQGTRLTVV.

The rearrangement links TRBV7-9 to TRBJ1-1, with D possibly TRBD1 on 5 matching bases. CDR1 SEHNR and CDR2 FQNEAQ come from the germline V gene (reference sequence). Trimming removed 3 bases from V and 10 bases from J, with 18 bases in between. This CDR3 is 14 amino acids long. CDR3 region: CASSFRDSSSGAFF. For the CDR3, the DNA is TGTGCCAGCAGCTTCCGTGACAGTTCATCTGGAGCTTTCTTT.

This clonotype was detected only a few times. The junction does not match germline at one end; this may be a read error. The V gene is TRBV10-3, the J gene TRBJ1-1; D might be TRBD1 (6 bases). Germline lookup yields CDR1 ENHRY and CDR2 SYGVKD. The CDR3 contains 15 residues. CDR3 in DNA: TGTGCCAGCAGTCGCCCTTACAGGGATGGCACTGAAGCTTTCTTT. It translates to CASSRPYRDGTEAFF.

Only a few counts were recorded for this clonotype. The chain has TRBV20-1 and TRBJ2-5; D may be TRBD1 (6 bases). V lost 6 bases, J lost 1 base, and 15 bases lay in between. Germline values: CDR1 DFQATT, CDR2 SNEGSKA (reference sequence). The CDR3 consists of 14 residues. Here the CDR3 DNA reads TGCAGTGCGCCCATAGTAGGGGGCCAAGAGACCCAGTACTTC. Its translation is CSAPIVGGQETQYF.

The chain joins TRBV25-1 to TRBJ1-4; D is unresolved. Germline loops: CDR1 MGHDK, CDR2 SYGVNS. This CDR3 is built from 14 residues. CDR3 sequence reads: CARPEANFGEKLFF. DNA for the CDR3: TGTGCTAGACCGGAGGCGAATTTTGGTGAAAAACTGTTTTTT.

This clonotype was picked up a small number of times. The chain joins TRBV5-1 to TRBJ2-7; tentatively, D is TRBD1 or TRBD2 (6 bases each). This CDR3 comprises 13 residues. CDR1 is SGHRS, CDR2 YFSETQ, per germline. V was pared by 4 bases and J by 3 bases, with 11 bases between. CDR3 sequence reads: CASSAGHSYEQYF. The CDR3 coding sequence is TGCGCCAGCAGCGCGGGACATAGCTACGAGCAGTACTTC.

Only one count was recorded for this clonotype. A much larger clone lies a single base off, so this may be a read error. The chain is built from TRBV29-1 and TRBJ1-2; unclear D gene. Germline V gives CDR1 SQVTM, CDR2 ANQGSEA. Trimming pared 3 bases from V and 3 bases from J, leaving 14 bases between. This CDR3 has 14 amino acids. The DNA for the CDR3 is TGCAGCGTTGAGAGAGAATTAACCGACTATGGCTACACCTTC. Translating it yields CSVERELTDYGYTF.

Worth noting for this clonotype: An end of the junction differs from the germline gene, which may be a read error. The chain joins TRBV24-1 to TRBJ2-5; no clear D gene. Germline V gene sequence: CDR1 KGHDR, CDR2 SFDVKD. The CDR3 contains 13 residues. CDR3 sequence reads: CASSEGDQETQYF. In nucleotides, the CDR3 is TGTGCCAGCAGTGAAGGCGACCAAGAGACCCAGTACTTC.

This sequence joins TRBV19 and TRBJ1-1; unclear D gene. Trimming removed 3 bases at V and 1 base at J, with 9 bases between. Germline values: CDR1 LNHDA, CDR2 SQIVND (reference sequence). The CDR3 length is 14 residues. As DNA, the CDR3 is TGTGCCAGTAGTATCCAGATATCGAACACTGAAGCTTTCTTT. Amino acids: CASSIQISNTEAFF.

Concerning this clonotype itself: A much larger clone lies a single base off, so this may be a read error. The chain recombines TRBV14 with TRBJ1-2; D gene unclear. Germline CDR1 and CDR2: SGHDN and FVKESK. This CDR3 is built from 16 residues. As DNA, the CDR3 is TGTGCCAGCAGCCCCACCTTGGGATCCAGCAACTATGGCCACACCTTC. Translating gives CASSPTLGSSNYGHTF.

Only a few counts were recorded for this clonotype. This sequence joins TRBV6-6 and TRBJ1-1, with no clear D. The CDR3 has 13 residues. Trimming removed 5 bases at V and 10 bases at J, with 17 bases between. Germline assignment: CDR1 MNHNY and CDR2 SVGAGI (reference sequence). CDR3 sequence reads: CASSNGEPRGAFF. CDR3 sequence (DNA): TGTGCCAGCAGTAACGGAGAACCTCGGGGAGCTTTCTTT.

The V call is TRBV7-8, the J call TRBJ1-5; no definite D call. The CDR3 runs 14 residues. V was trimmed by 4 bases and J by 4 bases, leaving 11 bases between them. CDR1 SGHVS and CDR2 FQNEAQ come from the germline V gene. CDR3 in DNA: TGTGCCAGCAGCTCCCAACAGACAAATCAGCCCCAGCATTTT. This sequence encodes CASSSQQTNQPQHF.

This clonotype has ten or more counts. The V and J genes are TRBV10-3 and TRBJ2-2, with 12 nucleotides matching TRBD2. The CDR3 is 16 residues long. Per the germline V gene, CDR1 is ENHRY and CDR2 is SYGVKD. The ends lost 3 bases at V and 8 bases at J; junction bases unmatched: 7. As DNA, the CDR3 is TGTGCCATCAGTGAAGGACTAGCGGGATCTGCGGGGGAGCTGTTTTTT. Translation: CAISEGLAGSAGELFF.

CDR3 amino acids: CASSYRPAGGYGNTIYF. In nucleotides, the CDR3 is TGTGCCAGCAGTTACCGGCCGGCAGGGGGTTATGGAAACACCATATATTTT. The V and J genes are TRBV6-5 and TRBJ1-3, with 7 nucleotides matching TRBD1. The CDR3 contains 17 residues. Germline loops: CDR1 MNHEY, CDR2 SVGAGI. V shed 2 bases, J shed 3 bases, and the junction held 10 bases outside the gene matches.

V gene TRBV6-5 combines with J gene TRBJ2-6, with D tentatively TRBD1 (6 bases). The CDR3 contains 14 residues. Trimming shortened V by 5 bases and J by 7 bases, and 12 bases separated the two germline ends. Germline CDR1 reads MNHEY; CDR2 reads SVGAGI. This CDR3 is CASSTQGFANVLTF. The CDR3 DNA reads TGTGCCAGCAGTACACAGGGTTTTGCCAACGTCCTGACTTTC.